The present T cell receptor beta chain was sequenced within a study of T cell repertoires in cytomegalovirus infection. The wider study: An indication of both CMV infection and matching HLA type came from public TCR beta signatures. Points from the study as a whole: CMV-specific TCR beta clonotypes restricted by HLA-C were the ones dominating the ex vivo response. Carriers of CMV and the relevant HLA type were discriminated by public TCR beta frequency.

The CDR3 covers 15 residues. Deletions cut 2 bases from V and 0 bases from J, with 5 bases between. This clonotype was seen many times. The antigen remains undetermined. TCRdb re-called the reads through MiXCR, storing one row per CDR3 protein. The sample holds 450,000 to 550,000 distinct CDR3 sequences, 16% seen once. The chain is built from TRBV12-3 or TRBV12-4 and TRBJ2-6, with no clear D. The TCR was taken from a human donor in good health (CMV status not recorded). Some clones in this sample may be carry-over from other donors' samples. Sequenced: CD8+ T cells from PBMCs. CDR3 in DNA: TGTGCCAGCAGTTTACCCAGCTCTGGGGCCAACGTCCTGACTTTC. Translated, it gives CASSLPSSGANVLTF.